These 13 T cell receptor beta chains originate from one sample sequenced in a study of blood T cell repertoires in COVID-19. Sequencing was performed with immunoSEQ multiplex PCR; in TCRdb, only in-frame clones are kept and a portion is missing. The table shows tens of thousands of clones, with around three quarters occurring only once. Specimen: peripheral blood. Receptor source: a human donor in a cohort sampled during active COVID-19.

The rearrangement links TRBV9 to TRBJ1-1; D is uncertain. V was cut by 4 bases and J by 0 bases, with 10 bases left in between. CDR1 SGDLS and CDR2 YYNGEE come from the germline V gene. The CDR3 is 14 amino acids. CDR3: CASSPRGVNTEAFF. In DNA form, the CDR3 reads TGTGCCAGCAGCCCCCGCGGGGTGAACACTGAAGCTTTCTTT. The full variable domain, rest sourced from reference TRBV9 and TRBJ1-1, is DSGVTQTPKHLITATGQRVTLRCSPRSGDLSVYWYQQSLDQGLQFLIQYYNGEERAKGNILERFSAQQFPDLHSELNLSSLELGDSALYFCASSPRGVNTEAFFGQGTRLTVV.

V is TRBV19 and J is TRBJ2-1, with 10 positions matching TRBD2. V trimming: 6 bases; J trimming: 0 bases; junction bases outside the gene matches: 14. CDR3 length equals 19 residues. From germline, CDR1 is LNHDA and CDR2 SQIVND (reference sequence). This chain's CDR3 is CASRRQRGGPYDSYNEQFF. CDR3 bases: TGTGCCAGTAGGCGGCAGCGGGGGGGCCCCTATGACTCCTACAATGAGCAGTTCTTC.

The chain employs TRBV5-5 and TRBJ2-5; 9 bases fit TRBD2. The CDR3 is 15 amino acids. V dropped 4 bases and J dropped 2; count of bases not matched to a gene: 6. CDR1 is SGHKS, CDR2 YYEKEE, per germline (reference sequence). The chain's CDR3 is CASSQGTSRQETQYF. The CDR3 region has the DNA TGTGCCAGCAGCCAGGGGACTAGCAGGCAAGAGACCCAGTACTTC.

The chain combines TRBV30 with TRBJ2-5, with a possible D match to TRBD2 (6 bases). CDR1 GTSNPN and CDR2 SVGIG come from the germline V gene (reference sequence). V lost 0 bases and J lost 4, with 9 bases in between. The CDR3 sequence is 13 residues long. CDR3 DNA sequence: TGTGCCTGGAGTGTATTGGAGGGAGAGACCCAGTACTTC. The encoded protein is CAWSVLEGETQYF.

Only a few counts were recorded for this clone. The genes are TRBV4-3 and TRBJ2-2, with 8 positions matching TRBD2. The V segment lost 3 bases and the J segment 3 bases; nucleotides outside the gene matches: 12. The CDR3 covers 18 residues. Germline lookup yields CDR1 LGHNA and CDR2 YSLEER. In DNA form, the CDR3 reads TGCGCCAGCAGCCACTTCCTCGACACTAGCGGCTACACCGGGGAGCTGTTTTTT. Residues: CASSHFLDTSGYTGELFF.

The rearrangement links TRBV4-1 to TRBJ1-4; D possibly corresponds to TRBD1 (6 bases). From germline, CDR1 is MGHRA and CDR2 YSYEKL. With 0 bases removed from V and 7 bases from J, the gap between germline ends came to 12 bases. This CDR3 comprises 15 residues. CDR3 bases: TGCGCCAGCAGCCAAGATCAGGGCAGGGGTGAAAAACTGTTTTTT. This sequence encodes CASSQDQGRGEKLFF.

This clone appeared a single time. The V and J genes are TRBV19 and TRBJ1-5; TRBD1 is a possible D gene (5 bases). CDR1 is LNHDA, CDR2 SQIVND, per germline (reference sequence). This CDR3 region has 13 residues. Trimming removed 2 bases from V and 6 bases from J, with 8 bases in between. Here the CDR3 reads CASSIQGGQPQHF. The CDR3 DNA reads as TGTGCCAGTAGTATACAGGGCGGTCAGCCCCAGCATTTT.

In this sample, this clone turned up a few times. The chain links TRBV5-1 to TRBJ2-7; TRBD2 might be the D (6 bases). CDR3 size: 14 residues. The germline V and J ends were trimmed by 0 bases and 9 bases, with 16 bases remaining between them. Germline V gene data show CDR1 as SGHRS and CDR2 as YFSETQ. This CDR3 is CASSLERGRGGQYF. For the CDR3, the DNA is TGCGCCAGCAGCTTGGAACGGGGCCGGGGAGGGCAGTACTTC.

This clone was found a few times. The genes are TRBV4-2 and TRBJ2-1, with TRBD1 matching 8 bases. Germline V lookup: CDR1 LGHNA, CDR2 YNFKEQ. The CDR3 extends over 16 amino acids. The V segment lost 4 bases and the J segment 4 bases; nucleotides outside the gene matches: 9. The CDR3 loop reads CASSRPDRAKYNEQFF. CDR3 nucleotides: TGTGCCAGCAGCCGGCCGGACAGGGCTAAATACAATGAGCAGTTCTTC.

The chain joins TRBV6-6 to TRBJ2-3; D might be TRBD2 (5 bases). Germline CDR1 and CDR2: MNHNY and SVGAGI (reference sequence). This CDR3 is built from 14 residues. The CDR3 DNA reads as TGTGCGACCCTACTAGATCCTAGCACAGATACGCAGTATTTT. Translated, it gives CATLLDPSTDTQYF.

This rearrangement joins TRBV19 to TRBJ2-1; TRBD2 matches 16 bases. There are 20 residues in the CDR3. The germline V gene has CDR1 LNHDA and CDR2 SQIVND (reference sequence). V shed 4 bases, J shed 1 base, and the junction held 10 bases outside the gene matches. CDR3 in amino acids: CASSKQPGLAGGPSYNEQFF. The DNA for the CDR3 is TGTGCCAGTAGTAAGCAACCGGGACTAGCGGGAGGGCCTTCCTACAATGAGCAGTTCTTC.

The chain recombines TRBV9 with TRBJ2-5; the D gene is possibly TRBD2 (6 bases). CDR3 length: 16 residues. Trimming left V 0 bases short and J 5 bases short, with 17 bases between. Per the germline V gene, CDR1 is SGDLS and CDR2 is YYNGEE. CDR3 region: CASSVAGGGVRETQYF. For the CDR3, the DNA is TGTGCCAGCAGCGTAGCAGGAGGAGGGGTTAGGGAGACCCAGTACTTC.

This rearrangement joins TRBV24-1 to TRBJ2-2; TRBD1 aligns across 7 bases. The CDR3 extends over 18 amino acids. Trimming at V came to 3 bases and at J to 2 bases, leaving 11 bases not matched to a gene. The germline gives CDR1 KGHDR, CDR2 SFDVKD. The CDR3 DNA sequence: TGTGCCACCAGTGATACCTCAACGACAGGGTCTAACACCGGGGAGCTGTTTTTT. Translating gives CATSDTSTTGSNTGELFF.